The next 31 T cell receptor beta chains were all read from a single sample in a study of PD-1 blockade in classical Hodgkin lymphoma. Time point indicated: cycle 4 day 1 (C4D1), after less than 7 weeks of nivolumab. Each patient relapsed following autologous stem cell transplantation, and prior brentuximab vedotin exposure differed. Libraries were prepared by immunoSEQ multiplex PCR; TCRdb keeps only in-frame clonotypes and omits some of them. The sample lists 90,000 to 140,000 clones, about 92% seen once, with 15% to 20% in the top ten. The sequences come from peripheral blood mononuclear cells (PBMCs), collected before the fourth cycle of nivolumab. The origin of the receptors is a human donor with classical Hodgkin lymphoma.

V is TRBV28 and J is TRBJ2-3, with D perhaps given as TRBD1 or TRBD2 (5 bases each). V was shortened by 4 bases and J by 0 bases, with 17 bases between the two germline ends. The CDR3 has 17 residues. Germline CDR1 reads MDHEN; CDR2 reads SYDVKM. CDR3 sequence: CASSSGTTWASTDTQYF. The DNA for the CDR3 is TGTGCCAGCAGTTCCGGGACCACGTGGGCTAGCACAGATACGCAGTATTTT.

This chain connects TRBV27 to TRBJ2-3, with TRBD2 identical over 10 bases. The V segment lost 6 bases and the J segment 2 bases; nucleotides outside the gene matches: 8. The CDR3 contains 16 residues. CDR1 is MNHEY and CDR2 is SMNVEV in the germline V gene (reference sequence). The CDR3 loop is CASSWTSGFLTDTQYF. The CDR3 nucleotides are TGTGCCAGCAGCTGGACTAGCGGATTTCTCACAGATACGCAGTATTTT.

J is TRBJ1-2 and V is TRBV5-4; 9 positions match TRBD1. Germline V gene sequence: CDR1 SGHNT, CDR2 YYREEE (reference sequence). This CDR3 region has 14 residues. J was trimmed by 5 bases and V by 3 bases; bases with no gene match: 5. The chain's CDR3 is CASSSMGTGYGYTF. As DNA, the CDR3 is TGTGCCAGCAGCTCGATGGGGACAGGGTATGGCTACACCTTC.

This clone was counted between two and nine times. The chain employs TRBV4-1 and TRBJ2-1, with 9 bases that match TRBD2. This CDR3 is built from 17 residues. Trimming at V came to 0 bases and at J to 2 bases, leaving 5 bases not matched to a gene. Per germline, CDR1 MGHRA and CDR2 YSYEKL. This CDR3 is CASSQETTSGPYNEQFF. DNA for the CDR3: TGCGCCAGCAGCCAAGAGACGACTAGCGGTCCCTACAATGAGCAGTTCTTC.

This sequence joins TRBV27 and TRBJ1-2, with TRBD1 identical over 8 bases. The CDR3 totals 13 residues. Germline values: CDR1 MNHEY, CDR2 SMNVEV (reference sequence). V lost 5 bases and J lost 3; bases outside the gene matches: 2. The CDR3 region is CASSDRGYYGYTF. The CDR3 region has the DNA TGTGCCAGCAGTGACAGGGGCTACTATGGCTACACCTTC.

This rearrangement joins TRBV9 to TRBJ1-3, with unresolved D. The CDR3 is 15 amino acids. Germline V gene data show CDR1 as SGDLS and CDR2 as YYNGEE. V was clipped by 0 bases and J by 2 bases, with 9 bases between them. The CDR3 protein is CASSVDGRPGNTIYF. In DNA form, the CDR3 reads TGTGCCAGCAGCGTAGATGGCAGGCCTGGAAACACCATATATTTT.

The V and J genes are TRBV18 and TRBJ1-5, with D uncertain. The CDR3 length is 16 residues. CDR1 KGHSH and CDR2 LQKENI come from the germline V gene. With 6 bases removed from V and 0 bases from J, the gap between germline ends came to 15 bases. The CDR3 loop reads CASSPWSPDSNQPQHF. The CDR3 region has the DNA TGTGCCAGCTCGCCATGGTCCCCTGATAGCAATCAGCCCCAGCATTTT.

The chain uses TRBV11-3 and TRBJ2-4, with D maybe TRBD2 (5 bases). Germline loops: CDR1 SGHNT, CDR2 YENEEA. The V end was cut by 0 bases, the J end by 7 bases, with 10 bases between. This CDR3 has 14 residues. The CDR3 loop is CASSLDPSSNIQYF. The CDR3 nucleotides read TGTGCCAGCAGCTTAGACCCTAGCAGTAACATTCAGTACTTC.

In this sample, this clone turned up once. CDR3 coding DNA: TGCGCCAGCAGCTTGGATCGGGGAAGGAGCACAGATACGCAGTATTTT. Translated: CASSLDRGRSTDTQYF. The chain couples TRBV5-1 to TRBJ2-3; possible D gene TRBD2, 5 bases. Trimming shortened V by 0 bases and J by 0 bases, and 11 bases separated the two germline ends. The CDR3 sequence is 16 residues long. The germline gives CDR1 SGHRS, CDR2 YFSETQ.

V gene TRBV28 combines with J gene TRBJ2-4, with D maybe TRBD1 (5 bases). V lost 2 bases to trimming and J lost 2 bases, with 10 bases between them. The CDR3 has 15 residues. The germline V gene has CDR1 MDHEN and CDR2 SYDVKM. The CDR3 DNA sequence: TGTGCCAGCAGTTTAAGGGGCTCGTCCAAAAACATTCAGTACTTC. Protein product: CASSLRGSSKNIQYF.

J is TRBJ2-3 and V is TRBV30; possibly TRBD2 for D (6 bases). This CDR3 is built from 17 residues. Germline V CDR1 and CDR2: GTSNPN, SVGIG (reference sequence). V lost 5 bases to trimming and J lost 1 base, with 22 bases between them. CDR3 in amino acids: CAWGSLRGGRGTDTQYF. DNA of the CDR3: TGTGCCTGGGGGTCTCTGCGCGGAGGGCGGGGCACAGATACGCAGTATTTT.

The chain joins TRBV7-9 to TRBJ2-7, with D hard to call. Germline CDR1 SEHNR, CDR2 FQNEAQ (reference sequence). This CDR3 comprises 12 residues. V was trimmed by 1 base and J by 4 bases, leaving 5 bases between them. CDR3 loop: CASSLESYEQYF. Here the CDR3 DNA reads TGTGCCAGCAGCTTAGAGAGTTACGAGCAGTACTTC.

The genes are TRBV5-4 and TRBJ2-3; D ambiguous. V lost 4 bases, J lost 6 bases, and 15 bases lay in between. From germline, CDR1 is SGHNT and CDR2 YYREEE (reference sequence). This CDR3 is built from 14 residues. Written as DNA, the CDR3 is TGTGCCAGCAGCATGAGACACGAAGGGGATACGCAGTATTTT. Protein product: CASSMRHEGDTQYF.

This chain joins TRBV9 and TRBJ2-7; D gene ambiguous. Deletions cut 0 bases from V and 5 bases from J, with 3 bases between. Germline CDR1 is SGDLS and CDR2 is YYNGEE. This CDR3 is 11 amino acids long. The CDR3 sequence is CASSVADEQYF. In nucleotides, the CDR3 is TGTGCCAGCAGCGTAGCCGACGAGCAGTACTTC.

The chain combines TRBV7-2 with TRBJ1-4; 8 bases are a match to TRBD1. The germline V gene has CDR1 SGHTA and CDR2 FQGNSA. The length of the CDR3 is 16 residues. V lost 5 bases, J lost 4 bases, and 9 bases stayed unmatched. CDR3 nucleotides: TGTGCCAGCAGCCTAGGCAGGGGGCCCGGTAATGAAAAACTGTTTTTT. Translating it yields CASSLGRGPGNEKLFF.

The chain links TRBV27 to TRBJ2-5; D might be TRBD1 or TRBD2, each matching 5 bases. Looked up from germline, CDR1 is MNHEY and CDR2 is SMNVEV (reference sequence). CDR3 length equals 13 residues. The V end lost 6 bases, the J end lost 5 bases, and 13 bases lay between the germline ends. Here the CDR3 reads CASRGSGRETQYF. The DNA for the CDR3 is TGTGCCAGCAGGGGCTCGGGGCGGGAGACCCAGTACTTC.

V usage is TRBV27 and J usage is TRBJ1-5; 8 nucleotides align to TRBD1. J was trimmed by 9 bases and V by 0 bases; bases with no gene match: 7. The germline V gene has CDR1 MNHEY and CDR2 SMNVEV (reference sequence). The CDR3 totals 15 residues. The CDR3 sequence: CASSLSTGGAGPQHF. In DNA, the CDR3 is TGTGCCAGCAGTTTATCTACAGGGGGTGCCGGGCCCCAGCATTTT.

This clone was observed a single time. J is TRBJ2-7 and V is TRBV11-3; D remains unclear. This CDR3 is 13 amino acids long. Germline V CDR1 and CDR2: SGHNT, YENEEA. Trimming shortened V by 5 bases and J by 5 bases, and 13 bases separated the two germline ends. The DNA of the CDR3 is TGTGCCAGCAGCCCCTACCTTGACGACGAGCAGTACTTC. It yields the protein CASSPYLDDEQYF.

The CDR3 is CASSSLLGHLYEQYF. For the CDR3, the DNA is TGTGCCAGCAGCTCCCTACTAGGACACCTTTACGAGCAGTACTTC. The chain links TRBV5-6 to TRBJ2-7; D is possibly TRBD1 or TRBD2 (5 bases each). This CDR3 has 15 amino acids. Germline V gene lookup returns CDR1 SGHDT and CDR2 YYEEEE. V shed 3 bases and J shed 4 bases, with 17 bases lying between them.

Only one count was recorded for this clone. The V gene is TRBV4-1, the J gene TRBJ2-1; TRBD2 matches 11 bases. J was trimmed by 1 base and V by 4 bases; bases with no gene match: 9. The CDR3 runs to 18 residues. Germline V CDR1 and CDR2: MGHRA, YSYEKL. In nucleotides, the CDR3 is TGCGCCAGCAGCCGAACGATACTAGCGGGAGATTCCTACAATGAGCAGTTCTTC. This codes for CASSRTILAGDSYNEQFF.

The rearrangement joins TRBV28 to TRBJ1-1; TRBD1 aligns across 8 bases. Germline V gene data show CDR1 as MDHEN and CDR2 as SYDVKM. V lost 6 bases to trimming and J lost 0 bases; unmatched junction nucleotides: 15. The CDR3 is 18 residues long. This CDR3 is CASSSGPARGHMNTEAFF. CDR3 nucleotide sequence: TGTGCCAGCAGCTCGGGGCCCGCCAGGGGGCACATGAACACTGAAGCTTTCTTT.

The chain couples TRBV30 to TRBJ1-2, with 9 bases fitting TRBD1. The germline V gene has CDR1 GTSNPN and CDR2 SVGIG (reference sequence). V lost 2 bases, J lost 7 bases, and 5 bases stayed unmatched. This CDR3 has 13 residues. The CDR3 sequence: CAWSPRTGVGYTF. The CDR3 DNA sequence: TGTGCCTGGAGTCCCCGGACAGGGGTTGGCTACACCTTC.

CDR3 coding DNA: TGTGCCAGTAGTGAAGTCCAGGGGCTGGGTCGCAATGAGCAGTTCTTC. Its translation is CASSEVQGLGRNEQFF. The chain combines TRBV19 with TRBJ2-1, with a weak D call TRBD1 (6 bases). The CDR3 extends over 16 amino acids. The germline CDR1 and CDR2 sequences are LNHDA and SQIVND (reference sequence). Deletions cut 5 bases from V and 6 bases from J, with 20 bases between.

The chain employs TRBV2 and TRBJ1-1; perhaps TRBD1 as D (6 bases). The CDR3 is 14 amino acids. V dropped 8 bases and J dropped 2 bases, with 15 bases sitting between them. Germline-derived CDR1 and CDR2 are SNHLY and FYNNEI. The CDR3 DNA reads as TGTGCCAGCGCGCCGGGACAAATAAACACTGAAGCTTTCTTT. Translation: CASAPGQINTEAFF.

The CDR3 sequence is CASSFQGGAYEQYF. CDR3 DNA sequence: TGTGCCAGCAGCTTTCAGGGTGGGGCCTACGAGCAGTACTTC. The J gene is TRBJ2-7, the V gene TRBV5-6, with D possibly being TRBD1 (5 bases). The ends were cut back, 2 bases at V and 2 bases at J, with 11 bases in the middle. CDR1 and CDR2 from the germline V gene are SGHDT and YYEEEE. This CDR3 comprises 14 residues.

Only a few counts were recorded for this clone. CDR3 DNA: TGTGCCAGCAGCTCGAGCAGCGGGATCGCATCAGAAGAGCAGTTCTTC. Its translation is CASSSSSGIASEEQFF. This chain uses TRBV7-9 with TRBJ2-1, with 7 bases fitting TRBD2. The CDR3 has 16 residues. V was pared by 4 bases and J by 10 bases, with 16 bases of the junction left unmatched. Looked up from germline, CDR1 is SEHNR and CDR2 is FQNEAQ (reference sequence).

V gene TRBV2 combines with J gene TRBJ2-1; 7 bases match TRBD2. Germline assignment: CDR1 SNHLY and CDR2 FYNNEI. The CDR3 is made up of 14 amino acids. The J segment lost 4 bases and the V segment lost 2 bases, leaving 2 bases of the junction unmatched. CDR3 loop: CASSEQGGYNEQFF. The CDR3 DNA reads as TGTGCCAGCAGTGAACAGGGAGGGTACAATGAGCAGTTCTTC.

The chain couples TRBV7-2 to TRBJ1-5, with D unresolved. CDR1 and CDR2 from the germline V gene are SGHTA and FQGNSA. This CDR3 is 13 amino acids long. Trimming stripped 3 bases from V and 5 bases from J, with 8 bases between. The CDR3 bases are TGTGCCAGCAGCTTTACGACGGATCAGCCCCAGCATTTT. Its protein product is CASSFTTDQPQHF.

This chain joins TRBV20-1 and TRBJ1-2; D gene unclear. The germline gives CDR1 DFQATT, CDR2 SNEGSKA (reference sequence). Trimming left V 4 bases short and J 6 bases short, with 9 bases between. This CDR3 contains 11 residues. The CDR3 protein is CSAMEADGYTF. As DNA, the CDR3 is TGCAGTGCTATGGAAGCGGATGGCTACACCTTC.

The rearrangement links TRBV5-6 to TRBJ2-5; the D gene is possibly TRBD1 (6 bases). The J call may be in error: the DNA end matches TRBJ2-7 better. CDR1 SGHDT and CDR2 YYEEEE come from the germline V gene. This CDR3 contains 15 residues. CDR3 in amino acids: CASSLYHRDTYEQYF. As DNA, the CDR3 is TGTGCCAGCAGCTTGTACCACAGGGATACCTACGAGCAGTACTTC.

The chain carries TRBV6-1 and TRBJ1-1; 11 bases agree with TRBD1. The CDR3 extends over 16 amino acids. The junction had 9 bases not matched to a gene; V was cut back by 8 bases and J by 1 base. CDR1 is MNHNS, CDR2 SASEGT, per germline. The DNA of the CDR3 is TGTGCCAGCGGTGGACAGGGGGCCCGGGGGAACACTGAAGCTTTCTTT. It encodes CASGGQGARGNTEAFF.